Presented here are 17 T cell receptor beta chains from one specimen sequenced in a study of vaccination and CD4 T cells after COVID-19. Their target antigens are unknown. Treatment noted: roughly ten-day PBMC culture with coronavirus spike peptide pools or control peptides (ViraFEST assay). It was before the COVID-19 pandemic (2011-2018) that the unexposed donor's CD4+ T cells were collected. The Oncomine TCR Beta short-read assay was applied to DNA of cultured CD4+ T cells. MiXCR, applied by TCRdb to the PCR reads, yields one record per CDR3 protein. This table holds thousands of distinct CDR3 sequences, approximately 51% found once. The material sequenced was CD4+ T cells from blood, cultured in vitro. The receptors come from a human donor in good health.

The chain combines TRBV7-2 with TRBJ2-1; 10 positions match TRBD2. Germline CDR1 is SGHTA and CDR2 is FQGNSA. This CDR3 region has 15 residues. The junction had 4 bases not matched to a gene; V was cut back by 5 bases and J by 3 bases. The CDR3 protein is CASSPTSGNYNEQFF. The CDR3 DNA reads TGTGCCAGCAGCCCCACTAGCGGGAACTACAATGAGCAGTTCTTC.

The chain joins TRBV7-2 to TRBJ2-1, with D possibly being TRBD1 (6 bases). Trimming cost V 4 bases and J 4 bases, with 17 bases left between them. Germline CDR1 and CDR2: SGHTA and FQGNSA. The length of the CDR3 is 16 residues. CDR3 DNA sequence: TGTGCCAGCAGCTCAGGGGTCGGACTGGGATACAATGAGCAGTTCTTC. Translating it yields CASSSGVGLGYNEQFF.

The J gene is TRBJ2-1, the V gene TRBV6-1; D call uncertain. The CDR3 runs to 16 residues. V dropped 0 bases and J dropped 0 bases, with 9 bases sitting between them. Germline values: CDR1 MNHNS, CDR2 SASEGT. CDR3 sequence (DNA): TGTGCCAGCAGTGAAGCTTACCCAGCCTCCTACAATGAGCAGTTCTTC. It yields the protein CASSEAYPASYNEQFF.

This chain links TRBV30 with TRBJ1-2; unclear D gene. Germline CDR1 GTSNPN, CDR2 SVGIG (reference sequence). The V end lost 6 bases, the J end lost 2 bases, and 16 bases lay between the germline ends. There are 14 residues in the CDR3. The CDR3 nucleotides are TGTGCCTGTCTTAAAGGTGGCGGGAACTATGGCTACACCTTC. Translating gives CACLKGGGNYGYTF.

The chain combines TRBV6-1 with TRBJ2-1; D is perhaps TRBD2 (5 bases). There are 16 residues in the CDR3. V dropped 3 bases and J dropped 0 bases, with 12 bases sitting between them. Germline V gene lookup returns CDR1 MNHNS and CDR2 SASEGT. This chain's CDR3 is CASSDPGGSSYNEQFF. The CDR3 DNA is TGTGCCAGCAGTGATCCGGGTGGGAGCTCCTACAATGAGCAGTTCTTC.

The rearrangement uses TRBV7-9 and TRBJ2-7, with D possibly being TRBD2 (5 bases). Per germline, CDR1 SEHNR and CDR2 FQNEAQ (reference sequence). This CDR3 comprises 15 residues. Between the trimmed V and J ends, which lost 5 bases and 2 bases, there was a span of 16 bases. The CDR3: CASSISELPPYEQYF. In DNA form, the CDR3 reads TGTGCCAGCAGCATTAGCGAACTACCACCCTACGAGCAGTACTTC.

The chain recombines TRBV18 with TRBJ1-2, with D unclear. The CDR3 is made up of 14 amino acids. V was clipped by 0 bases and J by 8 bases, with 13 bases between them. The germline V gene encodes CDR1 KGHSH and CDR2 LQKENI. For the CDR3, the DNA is TGTGCCAGCTCACCACCTTTGACCTCTGGGGGCTACACCTTC. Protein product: CASSPPLTSGGYTF.

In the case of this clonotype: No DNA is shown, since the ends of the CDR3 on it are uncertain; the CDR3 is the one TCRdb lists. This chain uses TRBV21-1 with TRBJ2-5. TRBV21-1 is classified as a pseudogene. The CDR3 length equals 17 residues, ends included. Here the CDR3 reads CASSKGIRKVGFGSQYF.

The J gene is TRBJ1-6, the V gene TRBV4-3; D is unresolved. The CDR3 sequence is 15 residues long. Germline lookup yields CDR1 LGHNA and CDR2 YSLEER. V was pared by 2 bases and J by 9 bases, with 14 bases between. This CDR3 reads CASSQYLRSVSPLHF. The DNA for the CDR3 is TGCGCCAGCAGCCAATACCTGAGATCAGTTTCACCCCTCCACTTT.

The CDR3 DNA sequence: TGTGCCAGCAGGGCACGACAGGCCACCTACGACGAGCAGTACTTC. As protein: CASRARQATYDEQYF. The chain employs TRBV5-4 and TRBJ2-7; D is perhaps TRBD1 (6 bases). The CDR3 extends over 15 amino acids. CDR1 is SGHNT and CDR2 is YYREEE in the germline V gene (reference sequence). Trimming left V 5 bases short and J 5 bases short, with 20 bases between. The full variable domain, rest sourced from reference TRBV5-4 and TRBJ2-7, is ETGVTQSPTHLIKTRGQQVTLRCSSQSGHNTVSWYQQALGQGPQFIFQYYREEENGRGNFPPRFSGLQFPNYSSELNVNALELDDSALYLCASRARQATYDEQYFGPGTRLTVT.

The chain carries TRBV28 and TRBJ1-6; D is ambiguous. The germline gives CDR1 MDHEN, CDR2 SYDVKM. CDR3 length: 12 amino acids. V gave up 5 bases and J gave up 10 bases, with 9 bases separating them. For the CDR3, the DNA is TGTGCCAGCAGTCCGGACGGATCACCCCTCCACTTT. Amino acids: CASSPDGSPLHF.

CDR3 amino acids: CASSADRGRRTEAFF. The CDR3, as DNA: TGTGCCAGCAGTGCGGACAGGGGGCGCCGGACTGAAGCTTTCTTT. The V gene is TRBV6-4, the J gene TRBJ1-1; 11 bases match TRBD1. The germline gives CDR1 MRHNA, CDR2 SNTAGT. V lost 4 bases, J lost 5 bases, and 6 bases stayed unmatched. This CDR3 contains 15 residues.

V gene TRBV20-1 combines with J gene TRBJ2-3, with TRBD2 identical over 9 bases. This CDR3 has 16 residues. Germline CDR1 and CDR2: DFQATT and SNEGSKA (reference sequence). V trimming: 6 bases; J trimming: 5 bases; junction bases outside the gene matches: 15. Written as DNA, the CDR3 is TGCAGTGCGAGACGTGGGGCGGGAGGGCCGGTAGATACGCAGTATTTT. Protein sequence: CSARRGAGGPVDTQYF.

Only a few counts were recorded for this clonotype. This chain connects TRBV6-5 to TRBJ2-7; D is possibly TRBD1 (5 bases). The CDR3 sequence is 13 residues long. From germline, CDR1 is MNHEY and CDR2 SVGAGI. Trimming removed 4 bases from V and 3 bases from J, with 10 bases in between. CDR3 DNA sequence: TGTGCCAGCAGTTCAGGGCGGATCTACGAGCAGTACTTC. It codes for CASSSGRIYEQYF.

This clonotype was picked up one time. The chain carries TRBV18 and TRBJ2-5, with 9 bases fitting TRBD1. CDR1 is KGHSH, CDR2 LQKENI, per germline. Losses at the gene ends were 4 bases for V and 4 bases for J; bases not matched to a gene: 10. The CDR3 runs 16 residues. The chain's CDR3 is CASSLLRQGERETQYF. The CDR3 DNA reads TGTGCCAGCTCACTGCTCAGACAGGGGGAGAGAGAGACCCAGTACTTC.

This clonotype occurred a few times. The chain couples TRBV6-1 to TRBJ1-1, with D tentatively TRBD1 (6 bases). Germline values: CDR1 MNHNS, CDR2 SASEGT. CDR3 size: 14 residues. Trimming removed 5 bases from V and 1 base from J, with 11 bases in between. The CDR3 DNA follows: TGTGCCAGCAGTCTTTCCAGGGGGAACACTGAAGCTTTCTTT. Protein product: CASSLSRGNTEAFF.

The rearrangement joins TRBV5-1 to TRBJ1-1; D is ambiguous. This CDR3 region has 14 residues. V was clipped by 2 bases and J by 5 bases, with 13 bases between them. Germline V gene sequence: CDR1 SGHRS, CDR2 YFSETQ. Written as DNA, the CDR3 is TGCGCCAGCAGCTTCCGGGGAAAGATGACTGAAGCTTTCTTT. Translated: CASSFRGKMTEAFF. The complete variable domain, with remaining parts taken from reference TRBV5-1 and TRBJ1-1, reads KAGVTQTPRYLIKTRGQQVTLSCSPISGHRSVSWYQQTPGQGLQFLFEYFSETQRNKGNFPGRFSGRQFSNSRSEMNVSTLELGDSALYLCASSFRGKMTEAFFGQGTRLTVV.